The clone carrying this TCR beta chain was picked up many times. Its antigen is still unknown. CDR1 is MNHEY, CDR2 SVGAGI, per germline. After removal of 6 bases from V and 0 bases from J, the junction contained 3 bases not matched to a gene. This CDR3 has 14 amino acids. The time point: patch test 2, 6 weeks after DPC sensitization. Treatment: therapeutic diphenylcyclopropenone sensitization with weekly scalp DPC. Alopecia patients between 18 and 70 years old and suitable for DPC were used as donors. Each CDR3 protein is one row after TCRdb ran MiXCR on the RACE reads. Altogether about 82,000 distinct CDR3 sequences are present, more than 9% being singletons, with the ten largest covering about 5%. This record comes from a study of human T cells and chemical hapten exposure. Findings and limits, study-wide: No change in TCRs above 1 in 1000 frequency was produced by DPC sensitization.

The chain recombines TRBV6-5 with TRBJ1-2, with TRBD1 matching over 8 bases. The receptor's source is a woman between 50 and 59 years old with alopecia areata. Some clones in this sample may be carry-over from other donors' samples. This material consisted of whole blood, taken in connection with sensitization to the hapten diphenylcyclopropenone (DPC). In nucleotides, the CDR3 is TGTGCCAGCAGCAGGACAGGGTCTAACTATGGCTACACCTTC. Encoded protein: CASSRTGSNYGYTF.